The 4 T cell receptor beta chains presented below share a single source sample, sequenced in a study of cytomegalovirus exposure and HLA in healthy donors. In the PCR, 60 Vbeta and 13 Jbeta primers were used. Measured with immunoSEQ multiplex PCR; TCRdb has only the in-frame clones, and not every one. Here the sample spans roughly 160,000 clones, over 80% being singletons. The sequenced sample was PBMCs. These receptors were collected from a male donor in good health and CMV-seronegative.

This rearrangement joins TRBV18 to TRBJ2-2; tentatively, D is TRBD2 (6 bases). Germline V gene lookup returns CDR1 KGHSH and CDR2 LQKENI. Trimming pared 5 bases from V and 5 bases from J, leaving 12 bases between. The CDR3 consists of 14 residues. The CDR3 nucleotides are TGTGCCAGCTCAGATTTGGAGGGGACCGGGGAGCTGTTTTTT. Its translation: CASSDLEGTGELFF.

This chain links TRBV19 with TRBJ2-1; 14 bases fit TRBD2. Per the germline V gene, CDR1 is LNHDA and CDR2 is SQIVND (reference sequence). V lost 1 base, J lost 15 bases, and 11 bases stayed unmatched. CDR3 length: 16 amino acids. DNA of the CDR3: TGTGCCAGTAGTATAGGTGGACTAGCGGGGGGAAAATGGCCGTTCTTC. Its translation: CASSIGGLAGGKWPFF.

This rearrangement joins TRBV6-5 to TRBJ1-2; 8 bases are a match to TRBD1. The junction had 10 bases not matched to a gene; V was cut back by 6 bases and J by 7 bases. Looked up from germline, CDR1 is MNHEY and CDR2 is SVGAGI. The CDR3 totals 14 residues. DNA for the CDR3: TGTGCCAGCAGGAGACCTGGACAGGGCCTTGGCTACACCTTC. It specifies CASRRPGQGLGYTF.

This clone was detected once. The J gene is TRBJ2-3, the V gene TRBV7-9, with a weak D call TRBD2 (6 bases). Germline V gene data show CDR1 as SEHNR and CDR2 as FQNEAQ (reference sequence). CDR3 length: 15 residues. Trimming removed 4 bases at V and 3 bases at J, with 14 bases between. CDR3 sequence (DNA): TGTGCCAGCAGCTCCCGCCGGGCGGGAACAGATACGCAGTATTTT. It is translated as CASSSRRAGTDTQYF.